This T cell receptor beta chain was observed in a study of blood T cell repertoires in COVID-19. Across the study: The United States, Italy and Spain were the sources of the acute and convalescent COVID-19 samples.

The CDR3 has 15 residues. J gave up 5 bases and V 1 base, and 4 bases lay outside the gene matches. Germline CDR1 reads LGHDT; CDR2 reads YNNKEL (reference sequence). This clone was observed a handful of times. The data were produced by immunoSEQ multiplex PCR, yet TCRdb's version contains in-frame clones alone and is incomplete. This table has some 180,000 clones, 60% to 80% appearing once. Self-reported history from a screening survey and questionnaire set each donor's cohort. The sequenced sample was PBMCs or T cells enriched from blood (not recorded which). This receptor was identified in a man in his fifties or sixties who had been exposed to COVID-19. The V gene is TRBV3-1 (or the pseudogene TRBV3-2), the J gene TRBJ1-5; 8 bases are shared with TRBD1. The CDR3 DNA reads TGTGCCAGCAGCCAAGGGCAGGGGGCACATCAGCCCCAGCATTTT. This sequence encodes CASSQGQGAHQPQHF.